This T cell receptor (beta chain) was retrieved from a study of T cell repertoires in cytomegalovirus infection. Study-level information: CMV infection and matching HLA type were both indicated by public TCR beta signatures. Study results and caveats: Totalled public TCR beta family frequency picked out people who carried CMV plus the relevant HLA. CMV-specific HLA-C-restricted TCR beta clonotypes dominated the ex vivo response.

MiXCR, run by TCRdb on the reads, gives a single entry per CDR3 protein. The repertoire holds approximately 700,000 distinct CDR3 sequences, with approximately 34% as singletons. Note on this clonotype: Its matching antigen is unknown.

The sample was PBMCs. This sequence originates from a human donor in good health (CMV status not recorded). Some clones in this sample may be carry-over from other donors' samples.

The CDR3: CSALKGAYEQYF. As DNA, the CDR3 is TGCAGTGCCCTCAAGGGGGCCTACGAGCAGTACTTC. This chain joins TRBV20-1 and TRBJ2-7; tentative D call: TRBD1 (6 bases). With 6 bases removed from V and 2 bases from J, the gap between germline ends came to 11 bases. Germline assignment: CDR1 DFQATT and CDR2 SNEGSKA (reference sequence). The CDR3 spans 12 residues.